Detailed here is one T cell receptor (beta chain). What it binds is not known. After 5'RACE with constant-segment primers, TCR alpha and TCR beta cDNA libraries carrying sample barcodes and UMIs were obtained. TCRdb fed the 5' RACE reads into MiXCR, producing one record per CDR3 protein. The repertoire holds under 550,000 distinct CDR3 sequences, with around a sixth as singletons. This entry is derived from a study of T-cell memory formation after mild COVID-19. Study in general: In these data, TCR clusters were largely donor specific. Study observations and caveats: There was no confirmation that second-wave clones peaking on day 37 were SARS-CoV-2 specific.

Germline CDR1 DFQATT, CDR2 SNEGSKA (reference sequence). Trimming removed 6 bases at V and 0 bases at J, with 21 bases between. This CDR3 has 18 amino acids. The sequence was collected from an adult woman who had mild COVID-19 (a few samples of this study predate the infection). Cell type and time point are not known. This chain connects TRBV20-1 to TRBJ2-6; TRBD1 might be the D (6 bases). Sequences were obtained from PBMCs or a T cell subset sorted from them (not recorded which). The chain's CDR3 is CSATPRPTGPSGANVLTF. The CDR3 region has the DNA TGCAGTGCCACCCCCAGGCCGACAGGCCCCTCTGGGGCCAACGTCCTGACTTTC.